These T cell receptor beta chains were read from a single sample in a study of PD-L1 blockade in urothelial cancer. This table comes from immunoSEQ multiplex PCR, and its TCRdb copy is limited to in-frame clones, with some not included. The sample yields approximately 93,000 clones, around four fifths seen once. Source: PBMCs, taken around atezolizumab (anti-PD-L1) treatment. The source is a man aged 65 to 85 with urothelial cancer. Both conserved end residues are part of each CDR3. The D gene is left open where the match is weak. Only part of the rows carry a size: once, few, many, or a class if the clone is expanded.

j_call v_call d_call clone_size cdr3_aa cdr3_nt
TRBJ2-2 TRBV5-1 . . CASSWLRRTNTGELFF TGCGCCAGCAGCTGGTTGCGTCGTACGAACACCGGGGAGCTGTTTTTT
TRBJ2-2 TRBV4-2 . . CASSPRVADNTGELFF TGTGCCAGCAGCCCCCGGGTAGCGGATAACACCGGGGAGCTGTTTTTT
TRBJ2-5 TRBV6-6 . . CASSYSRGLGTQYF TGTGCCAGCAGTTACTCGCGGGGGCTAGGGACCCAGTACTTC
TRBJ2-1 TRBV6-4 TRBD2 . CASSPGTRGNEQFF TGTGCCAGCAGTCCCGGGACTAGAGGGAATGAGCAGTTCTTC
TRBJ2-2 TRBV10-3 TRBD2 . CAISDGAGGPNGELFF TGTGCCATCAGTGATGGAGCGGGAGGGCCCAACGGGGAGCTGTTTTTT
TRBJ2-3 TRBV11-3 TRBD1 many CASSQGQRGDTQYF TGTGCCAGCAGCCAGGGACAGAGGGGGGATACGCAGTATTTT
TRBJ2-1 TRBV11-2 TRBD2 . CASSPLAGENNEQFF TGTGCCAGCAGCCCTCTGGCGGGGGAAAACAATGAGCAGTTCTTC
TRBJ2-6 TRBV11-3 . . CASSLGAGLTSGANVLTF TGTGCCAGCAGCTTAGGTGCGGGCCTAACCTCTGGGGCCAACGTCCTGACTTTC
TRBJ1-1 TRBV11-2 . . CASSLLNTEAFF TGTGCCAGCAGCTTACTCAACACTGAAGCTTTCTTT
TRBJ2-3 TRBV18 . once CASLGDGSLSDTQYF TGTGCCAGCTTGGGAGACGGGAGCTTGTCAGATACGCAGTATTTT
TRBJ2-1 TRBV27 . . CASSLSRSTAYNEQFF TGTGCCAGCAGTTTATCGAGGTCTACCGCCTACAATGAGCAGTTCTTC
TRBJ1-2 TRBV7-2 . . CASSLYRSYGYTF TGTGCCAGCAGCCTGTATCGGAGCTATGGCTACACCTTC
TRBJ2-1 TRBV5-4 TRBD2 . CASSSTGGGTEQFF TGTGCCAGCAGCTCTACAGGCGGGGGGACTGAGCAGTTCTTC